Detailed here is one T cell receptor beta chain. No antigen is known for it. Together with a sample-barcoded 5' primer, a J-beta primer mix was included in a second PCR lasting about 6 to 11 cycles. TCRdb itself ran the 5' RACE reads through MiXCR, one entry per CDR3 protein. The data show around 1,900,000 distinct CDR3 sequences, approximately 39% seen once. These data originate in a study of blood T cells in healthy people across ages. Broader study findings: Naive CD4+ cells and diversity were both higher in long-lived donors than in aged donors.

The origin of this receptor is a human donor in good health. Material for sequencing was blood.

The CDR3 DNA sequence: TGTGCCAGCAGCCCCCAGAGTCATAAGGCTCAAGAGACCCAGTACTTC. The encoded protein is CASSPQSHKAQETQYF. The gene calls are TRBV7-2 and TRBJ2-7; no firm D call. The J call may be in error: the DNA end matches TRBJ2-5 better. From germline, CDR1 is SGHTA and CDR2 FQGNSA. This CDR3 spans 16 amino acids.